The 11 T cell receptor beta chains below come from one sample, sequenced in a study of T cell repertoires in cytomegalovirus infection. Their target antigens are unknown. TCRdb re-analysed the reads in MiXCR, keeping a single row per CDR3 protein. The sample shows approximately 770,000 distinct CDR3 sequences, 25% to 35% of them seen only once. The specimen comprised cultured CD8+ T cells from PBMCs, sampled from culture after CMV antigen stimulation. Source of these receptors: a human donor in good health (CMV status not recorded). Some clones in this sample may be carry-over from other donors' samples.

The gene calls are TRBV20-1 and TRBJ1-1; D is perhaps TRBD1 (6 bases). V shed 7 bases and J shed 4 bases, with 10 bases lying between them. The germline V gene has CDR1 DFQATT and CDR2 SNEGSKA (reference sequence). CDR3 size: 11 residues. In DNA, the CDR3 is TGCAGTGGGGCCAGGGGCACTGAAGCTTTCTTT. Its translation is CSGARGTEAFF.

This clonotype was observed a handful of times. This rearrangement joins TRBV2 to TRBJ2-4; 7 nucleotides agree with TRBD2. The V and J ends lost 8 bases and 7 bases, in that order; junction bases with no gene match: 17. Germline CDR1 reads SNHLY; CDR2 reads FYNNEI. This CDR3 has 16 residues. The DNA of the CDR3 is TGTGCCAGCGGAAGGACTGGGTCTAGCGGTTCTAACATTCAGTACTTC. Residues: CASGRTGSSGSNIQYF.

The J gene is TRBJ1-1, the V gene TRBV25-1, with unresolved D. In germline, CDR1 is MGHDK, CDR2 SYGVNS. Deletions cut 1 base from V and 4 bases from J, with 10 bases between. The CDR3 runs 14 residues. As DNA, the CDR3 is TGTGCCAGCAGTGAATTAATCGGGCCCACTGAAGCTTTCTTT. The encoded protein is CASSELIGPTEAFF.

The CDR3 DNA reads as TGCGCCAGCAGCTTCAGGGGTGGGGAGGACTACGAGCAGTACTTC. Translating it yields CASSFRGGEDYEQYF. The V and J genes are TRBV5-1 and TRBJ2-7; either TRBD1 or TRBD2 may supply D (6 bases each). This CDR3 contains 15 residues. Germline V gives CDR1 SGHRS, CDR2 YFSETQ. V was shortened by 2 bases and J by 3 bases, with 15 bases between the two germline ends.

The chain uses TRBV20-1 and TRBJ1-2; no definite D call. Trimming removed 3 bases at V and 5 bases at J, with 4 bases between. Per the germline V gene, CDR1 is DFQATT and CDR2 is SNEGSKA (reference sequence). There are 10 residues in the CDR3. This CDR3 is CSAREYGYTF. Written as DNA, the CDR3 is TGCAGTGCTAGGGAGTATGGCTACACCTTC.

The V and J genes are TRBV4-2 and TRBJ1-6; D is possibly TRBD1 (5 bases). The CDR3 loop spans 13 amino acids. Germline V lookup: CDR1 LGHNA, CDR2 YNFKEQ. With 0 bases removed from V and 14 bases from J, the gap between germline ends came to 11 bases. The CDR3 DNA follows: TGTGCCAGCAGCCAAGACCGGGGCGAGTCCCTCCACTTT. Translation: CASSQDRGESLHF.

This sequence joins TRBV11-3 and TRBJ2-5; TRBD1 matches at 9 bases. V lost 5 bases to trimming and J lost 1 base; unmatched junction nucleotides: 5. Germline CDR1 SGHNT, CDR2 YENEEA. This CDR3 region has 15 residues. The CDR3 protein is CASSARDRVQETQYF. The CDR3 DNA sequence: TGTGCCAGCAGCGCCCGGGACAGGGTCCAAGAGACCCAGTACTTC.

The CDR3 sequence is CASSFGGAIGYTF. Here the CDR3 DNA reads TGTGCCAGCAGTTTCGGGGGGGCTATTGGCTACACCTTC. This chain links TRBV27 with TRBJ1-2; D perhaps matches TRBD1 (6 bases). The ends were cut back, 3 bases at V and 7 bases at J, with 12 bases in the middle. The germline CDR1 and CDR2 sequences are MNHEY and SMNVEV (reference sequence). CDR3 size: 13 residues.

This clonotype was counted only a few times. CDR3 loop: CATSRDGGGETQYF. The CDR3 nucleotides read TGTGCCACCAGCAGAGATGGCGGAGGGGAGACCCAGTACTTC. This chain uses TRBV15 with TRBJ2-5; D may be TRBD2 (6 bases). The CDR3 consists of 14 residues. Germline assignment: CDR1 LNHNV and CDR2 YYDKDF (reference sequence). V was cut by 0 bases and J by 5 bases, with 10 bases left in between.

The genes are TRBV10-3 and TRBJ1-2; TRBD1 matches 8 bases. The CDR3 has 15 amino acids. The germline CDR1 and CDR2 sequences are ENHRY and SYGVKD. V shed 2 bases, J shed 4 bases, and the junction held 6 bases outside the gene matches. DNA for the CDR3: TGTGCCATCAGTGAGGCCAACGACAGGGGCTATGGCTACACCTTC. This translates into CAISEANDRGYGYTF.

The chain recombines TRBV27 with TRBJ1-3, with 7 bases lining up with TRBD1. After removal of 5 bases from V and 0 bases from J, the junction contained 7 bases not matched to a gene. CDR1 and CDR2 (germline): MNHEY, SMNVEV (reference sequence). This CDR3 contains 16 residues. This CDR3 is CASSQTGFTSGNTIYF. The CDR3 bases are TGTGCCAGCAGTCAGACAGGGTTTACCTCTGGAAACACCATATATTTT.